The 9 T cell receptor beta chains reported below all come from one sample, sequenced in a study of T-cell memory formation after mild COVID-19. TCRdb processed the 5' RACE reads anew with MiXCR; each CDR3 protein has one entry. The table has fewer than 650,000 distinct CDR3 sequences, roughly 21% seen once; the top ten hold about 8.7%. Specimen: PBMCs or a T cell subset sorted from them (not recorded which). Source of these receptors: an adult woman who had mild COVID-19 (a few samples of this study predate the infection). Cell type and time point are not known.

This clonotype was seen a few times. The chain uses TRBV6-2 or TRBV6-3 and TRBJ1-1; D is unresolved. There are 12 residues in the CDR3. The V and J ends lost 0 bases and 14 bases respectively, with 13 bases between them. The germline V gene has CDR1 MNHEY and CDR2 SVGEGT. The CDR3 sequence: CASSYSEGSRFF. CDR3 in DNA: TGTGCCAGCAGTTACTCAGAGGGCAGTCGATTCTTT.

The chain is built from TRBV7-2 and TRBJ2-1, with 12 bases that match TRBD1. The germline gives CDR1 SGHTA, CDR2 FQGNSA. The CDR3 spans 14 residues. The V and J ends lost 4 bases and 8 bases, in that order; junction bases with no gene match: 3. CDR3 sequence reads: CASSSGQGAHEQFF. CDR3 in DNA: TGTGCCAGCAGCTCGGGACAGGGGGCCCATGAGCAGTTCTTC. The variable domain in full, completed from reference TRBV7-2 and TRBJ2-1, reads GAGVSQSPSNKVTEKGKDVELRCDPISGHTALYWYRQSLGQGLEFLIYFQGNSAPDKSGLPSDRFSAERTGGSVSTLTIQRTQQEDSAVYLCASSSGQGAHEQFFGPGTRLTVL.

This clonotype was seen more than once but under ten times. The V and J genes are TRBV18 and TRBJ2-2, with D tentatively TRBD2 (6 bases). The CDR3 covers 13 residues. Germline V gene data show CDR1 as KGHSH and CDR2 as LQKENI. V lost 6 bases to trimming and J lost 7 bases, with 12 bases between them. In nucleotides, the CDR3 is TGTGCCAGCTCGCCCCCGGGGGACGGGGAGCTGTTTTTT. Amino acids: CASSPPGDGELFF.

This clonotype was observed a few times. This chain connects TRBV6-5 to TRBJ1-5; D possibly corresponds to TRBD1 (6 bases). With 4 bases removed from V and 3 bases from J, the gap between germline ends came to 16 bases. This CDR3 comprises 16 residues. Per germline, CDR1 MNHEY and CDR2 SVGAGI. The CDR3 spells CASSSTGGRNNQPQHF. The CDR3 DNA is TGTGCCAGCAGTTCGACTGGGGGCAGAAACAATCAGCCCCAGCATTTT.

The V call is TRBV20-1, the J call TRBJ2-2; D perhaps matches TRBD2 (6 bases). The CDR3 spans 15 residues. Germline V gives CDR1 DFQATT, CDR2 SNEGSKA (reference sequence). The V gene lost 5 bases and the J gene lost 4 bases, with 17 bases spanning the gap. The CDR3 here is CSAPLAGRGTGELFF. In DNA form, the CDR3 reads TGCAGTGCTCCACTAGCCGGAAGGGGCACCGGGGAGCTGTTTTTT.

This clonotype occurred a few times. The genes are TRBV6-6 and TRBJ2-1, with 8 bases aligning to TRBD2. V was pared by 6 bases and J by 6 bases, with 22 bases of the junction left unmatched. The CDR3 spans 19 residues. Germline V gives CDR1 MNHNY, CDR2 SVGAGI (reference sequence). The CDR3 DNA reads TGTGCCAGCAGCAAGGCCACGCGGGGGGCCGTTAGGAGTCCCAATGAGCAGTTCTTC. Protein sequence: CASSKATRGAVRSPNEQFF.

The chain uses TRBV6-6 and TRBJ2-1, with D hard to call. The CDR3 consists of 13 residues. Trimming stripped 4 bases from V and 5 bases from J, with 9 bases between. Germline V gene lookup returns CDR1 MNHNY and CDR2 SVGAGI (reference sequence). The CDR3 reads CASSSPWDNEQFF. The CDR3 region has the DNA TGTGCCAGCAGTTCTCCTTGGGACAATGAGCAGTTCTTC.

This chain connects TRBV13 to TRBJ2-1, with D unclear. Trimming stripped 5 bases from V and 14 bases from J, with 16 bases between. The germline gives CDR1 PRHDT, CDR2 FYEKMQ (reference sequence). This CDR3 spans 12 amino acids. The CDR3 here is CASSPRGVAKFF. The CDR3 bases are TGTGCCAGCAGCCCACGTGGGGTCGCGAAGTTCTTC.

The V call is TRBV27, the J call TRBJ2-5, with no clear D. CDR3 length: 11 amino acids. Looked up from germline, CDR1 is MNHEY and CDR2 is SMNVEV (reference sequence). With 5 bases removed from V and 5 bases from J, the gap between germline ends came to 6 bases. CDR3 in amino acids: CASSGAETQYF. Here the CDR3 DNA reads TGTGCCAGCAGTGGTGCGGAGACCCAGTACTTC.